These T cell receptor beta chains were read from a single sample in a study of T-cell memory formation after mild COVID-19. TCRdb fed the 5' RACE reads into MiXCR, producing one record per CDR3 protein. The table has 450,000 or so distinct CDR3 sequences, around 19% seen once. The specimen was PBMCs or a T cell subset sorted from them (not recorded which). These receptors came from an adult woman who had mild COVID-19 (a few samples of this study predate the infection). Cell type and time point are not known. The CDR3 runs from the conserved cysteine through the conserved F or W. D genes are given only for firm matches. Not all rows give a size; the values are once, few, many and, for expanded clones, a class.

clone size: few; D gene: TRBD1; V gene: TRBV18; J gene: TRBJ1-1; CDR3 protein: CASSPSGQGGSSNTEAFF; CDR3 DNA: TGTGCCAGCTCACCCTCGGGACAGGGAGGTTCTAGCAACACTGAAGCTTTCTTT
clone size: few; D gene: TRBD1; V gene: TRBV12-3/TRBV12-4; J gene: TRBJ1-2; CDR3 protein: CASSPGTGIYGYTF; CDR3 DNA: TGTGCCAGCAGCCCCGGGACAGGAATATATGGCTACACCTTC
clone size: many; D gene: -; V gene: TRBV5-1; J gene: TRBJ1-6; CDR3 protein: CASSLDSENSPLHF; CDR3 DNA: TGCGCCAGCAGCTTGGATTCGGAAAATTCACCCCTCCACTTT
clone size: -; D gene: TRBD2; V gene: TRBV5-6; J gene: TRBJ2-2; CDR3 protein: CASRLHGGAVTGELFF; CDR3 DNA: TGTGCCAGCAGATTACACGGGGGGGCCGTGACCGGGGAGCTGTTTTTT
clone size: few; D gene: -; V gene: TRBV19; J gene: TRBJ1-1; CDR3 protein: CASSMGRKRQAFF; CDR3 DNA: TGTGCCAGTAGTATGGGCAGGAAGCGACAAGCTTTCTTT
clone size: -; D gene: TRBD2; V gene: TRBV7-9; J gene: TRBJ2-1; CDR3 protein: CASSFPIPGLAGPYNEQFF; CDR3 DNA: TGTGCCAGCAGCTTCCCAATCCCGGGACTAGCGGGCCCCTACAATGAGCAGTTCTTC
clone size: -; D gene: TRBD2; V gene: TRBV6-1; J gene: TRBJ2-1; CDR3 protein: CASKGRGGIDEQFF; CDR3 DNA: TGTGCCAGCAAAGGTCGCGGGGGTATAGATGAGCAGTTCTTC
clone size: few; D gene: -; V gene: TRBV28; J gene: TRBJ2-7; CDR3 protein: CASSLDMTHEQYF; CDR3 DNA: TGTGCCAGCAGTTTAGATATGACCCACGAGCAGTACTTC
clone size: -; D gene: TRBD1; V gene: TRBV12-3/TRBV12-4; J gene: TRBJ1-1; CDR3 protein: CASSLVRGVNTEAFF; CDR3 DNA: TGTGCCAGCAGTTTGGTCAGGGGGGTGAACACTGAAGCTTTCTTT
clone size: few; D gene: -; V gene: TRBV21-1; J gene: TRBJ2-3; CDR3 protein: CASRPTGQGKGPDTQYF; CDR3 DNA: TGTGCCAGCAGACCAACGGGACAGGGAAAGGGCCCAGATACGCAGTATTTT
clone size: -; D gene: -; V gene: TRBV5-1; J gene: TRBJ1-2; CDR3 protein: CASSLEVWSRLGGYTF; CDR3 DNA: TGCGCCAGCAGCTTGGAGGTCTGGTCCCGTCTTGGTGGCTACACCTTC
clone size: many; D gene: TRBD1; V gene: TRBV12-3/TRBV12-4; J gene: TRBJ1-2; CDR3 protein: CASTGQGGYGYTF; CDR3 DNA: TGTGCCAGCACTGGACAGGGGGGCTATGGCTACACCTTC
clone size: -; D gene: -; V gene: TRBV29-1; J gene: TRBJ1-2; CDR3 protein: CSVFESGSVDGYTF; CDR3 DNA: TGCAGCGTTTTTGAATCAGGGAGTGTTGATGGCTACACCTTC
clone size: -; D gene: TRBD1; V gene: TRBV24-1; J gene: TRBJ2-5; CDR3 protein: CATSDSGTGIRETQYF; CDR3 DNA: TGTGCCACCAGTGATTCGGGGACAGGGATTAGGGAGACCCAGTACTTC
clone size: -; D gene: -; V gene: TRBV5-1; J gene: TRBJ2-2; CDR3 protein: CASSLNTVLGGELFF; CDR3 DNA: TGCGCCAGCAGCTTGAACACAGTATTAGGCGGGGAGCTGTTTTTT
clone size: -; D gene: TRBD2; V gene: TRBV6-2/TRBV6-3; J gene: TRBJ2-3; CDR3 protein: CASSASGPTDTQYF; CDR3 DNA: TGTGCCAGTTCGGCTAGCGGACCCACAGATACGCAGTATTTT
clone size: few; D gene: -; V gene: TRBV12-3/TRBV12-4; J gene: TRBJ1-2; CDR3 protein: CASSLGLFYGYTF; CDR3 DNA: TGTGCCAGCAGTTTAGGATTATTCTATGGCTACACCTTC
clone size: -; D gene: -; V gene: TRBV27; J gene: TRBJ1-1; CDR3 protein: CASKASVGTEAFF; CDR3 DNA: TGTGCCAGCAAGGCTTCGGTGGGCACTGAAGCTTTCTTT
clone size: -; D gene: -; V gene: TRBV9; J gene: TRBJ2-5; CDR3 protein: CASSVGTDSYQETQYF; CDR3 DNA: TGTGCCAGCAGCGTAGGGACAGACTCGTACCAAGAGACCCAGTACTTC
clone size: few; D gene: TRBD1; V gene: TRBV25-1; J gene: TRBJ2-7; CDR3 protein: CASSGDSAPYF; CDR3 DNA: TGTGCCAGCAGTGGGGACAGCGCACCGTACTTC
clone size: -; D gene: TRBD1; V gene: TRBV5-1; J gene: TRBJ1-1; CDR3 protein: CASSLKWDSLNTEAFF; CDR3 DNA: TGCGCCAGCAGCTTGAAATGGGACAGCCTGAACACTGAAGCTTTCTTT
clone size: few; D gene: TRBD1; V gene: TRBV3-1; J gene: TRBJ2-2; CDR3 protein: CASSQFSRGQTNTGELFF; CDR3 DNA: TGTGCCAGCAGCCAATTCTCCCGGGGACAGACGAACACCGGGGAGCTGTTTTTT
clone size: many; D gene: -; V gene: TRBV29-1; J gene: TRBJ2-7; CDR3 protein: CSVERSGKQYF; CDR3 DNA: TGCAGCGTTGAACGGTCAGGCAAGCAGTACTTC
clone size: few; D gene: TRBD1; V gene: TRBV18; J gene: TRBJ1-5; CDR3 protein: CASSPADRGNQPQHF; CDR3 DNA: TGTGCCAGCTCACCAGCGGACAGGGGCAATCAGCCCCAGCATTTT
clone size: -; D gene: -; V gene: TRBV4-2; J gene: TRBJ2-1; CDR3 protein: CASSHEGQNEQFF; CDR3 DNA: TGTGCCAGCAGCCACGAGGGGCAGAATGAGCAGTTCTTC
clone size: few; D gene: -; V gene: TRBV4-1; J gene: TRBJ1-3; CDR3 protein: CASSQRAGVGNTIYF; CDR3 DNA: TGCGCCAGCAGCCAAAGAGCCGGCGTGGGAAACACCATATATTTT
clone size: -; D gene: -; V gene: TRBV7-3; J gene: TRBJ2-1; CDR3 protein: CASSFTAGQAPYNEQFF; CDR3 DNA: TGTGCCAGCAGCTTTACCGCCGGGCAGGCTCCCTACAATGAGCAGTTCTTC
clone size: -; D gene: TRBD2; V gene: TRBV20-1; J gene: TRBJ2-3; CDR3 protein: CSATSRTGLAISDTQYF; CDR3 DNA: TGCAGTGCGACATCCCGAACGGGACTAGCGATCTCAGATACGCAGTATTTT
clone size: many; D gene: -; V gene: TRBV5-1; J gene: TRBJ2-2; CDR3 protein: CASSTGNTGELFF; CDR3 DNA: TGCGCCAGCAGCACGGGGAACACCGGGGAGCTGTTTTTT
clone size: few; D gene: -; V gene: TRBV7-2; J gene: TRBJ2-7; CDR3 protein: CASSLRQRLSYEQYF; CDR3 DNA: TGTGCCAGCAGCTTGCGACAGCGCCTCTCCTACGAGCAGTACTTC
clone size: few; D gene: TRBD1; V gene: TRBV28; J gene: TRBJ2-3; CDR3 protein: CASSGQGGSDTQYF; CDR3 DNA: TGTGCCAGCAGCGGACAGGGGGGTTCAGATACGCAGTATTTT
clone size: -; D gene: -; V gene: TRBV7-9; J gene: TRBJ2-7; CDR3 protein: CASSLDGGGDYEQYF; CDR3 DNA: TGTGCCAGCAGCTTAGATGGAGGGGGCGATTACGAGCAGTACTTC
clone size: -; D gene: -; V gene: TRBV5-6; J gene: TRBJ1-1; CDR3 protein: CASSLKGPQGANTEAFF; CDR3 DNA: TGTGCCAGCAGCTTGAAGGGACCCCAGGGCGCGAACACTGAAGCTTTCTTT
clone size: -; D gene: -; V gene: TRBV18; J gene: TRBJ1-5; CDR3 protein: CASSPLRGENQPQHF; CDR3 DNA: TGTGCCAGCTCACCATTACGGGGCGAGAATCAGCCCCAGCATTTT
clone size: -; D gene: -; V gene: TRBV5-6; J gene: TRBJ1-2; CDR3 protein: CASSRRGRRPLSGGYTF; CDR3 DNA: TGTGCCAGCAGCCGAAGAGGACGGAGGCCTTTAAGTGGTGGCTACACCTTC
clone size: few; D gene: -; V gene: TRBV7-9; J gene: TRBJ2-7; CDR3 protein: CASSHPQGPYEQYF; CDR3 DNA: TGTGCCAGCAGTCACCCCCAGGGACCCTACGAGCAGTACTTC
clone size: -; D gene: TRBD2; V gene: TRBV24-1; J gene: TRBJ2-1; CDR3 protein: CATSSGRVRRGASYNEQFF; CDR3 DNA: TGTGCCACCTCCTCTGGCAGGGTTAGGCGGGGGGCCTCCTACAATGAGCAGTTCTTC
clone size: few; D gene: -; V gene: TRBV9; J gene: TRBJ2-7; CDR3 protein: CASSVRQGGAPYEQYF; CDR3 DNA: TGTGCCAGCAGCGTACGACAAGGCGGGGCCCCCTACGAGCAGTACTTC
clone size: few; D gene: -; V gene: TRBV5-1; J gene: TRBJ1-3; CDR3 protein: CASSLVGSLSGNTIYF; CDR3 DNA: TGCGCCAGCAGCTTGGTTGGCAGTCTCTCTGGAAACACCATATATTTT
clone size: many; D gene: -; V gene: TRBV20-1; J gene: TRBJ2-2; CDR3 protein: CSARDRSRGELFF; CDR3 DNA: TGCAGTGCTAGAGATCGTTCGAGAGGGGAGCTGTTTTTT
clone size: -; D gene: TRBD2; V gene: TRBV4-1; J gene: TRBJ2-5; CDR3 protein: CASSRTPLAGGQETQYF; CDR3 DNA: TGCGCCAGCAGCCGCACTCCCCTCGCGGGGGGGCAAGAGACCCAGTACTTC
clone size: -; D gene: -; V gene: TRBV5-4; J gene: TRBJ1-1; CDR3 protein: CASSLLGTPFKNTEAFF; CDR3 DNA: TGTGCCAGCAGCTTGCTGGGGACACCTTTTAAGAACACTGAAGCTTTCTTT